The sequence of this T cell receptor (beta chain) was determined in a study of blood T cell repertoires in COVID-19. This clone showed up just a few times. CDR1 and CDR2 from the germline V gene are SGDLS and YYNGEE. Trimming cost V 0 bases and J 5 bases; bases outside gene matches: 5. The CDR3 runs to 15 residues. In the authors' workflow: Researchers report that nucleated cell counts were estimated from reference gene primer amplification. The assay was immunoSEQ multiplex PCR, and TCRdb's table has in-frame clones only and misses some. From that table come the V and J calls and clone size; the DNA was used to work out D and trimming. This table holds about 43,000 clones, roughly 86% found once.

Sample: peripheral blood. This clonotype originated in a man between 60 and 75 years old with active COVID-19. The rearrangement links TRBV9 to TRBJ2-1, with 7 bases lining up with TRBD2. The CDR3 DNA reads as TGTGCCAGCAGCGTAGTAGCGGGCCTTAACAATGAGCAGTTCTTC. This codes for CASSVVAGLNNEQFF. Supplemented by reference TRBV9 and TRBJ2-1, the full variable domain reads DSGVTQTPKHLITATGQRVTLRCSPRSGDLSVYWYQQSLDQGLQFLIQYYNGEERAKGNILERFSAQQFPDLHSELNLSSLELGDSALYFCASSVVAGLNNEQFFGPGTRLTVL.